A selection of T cell receptor beta chains follows, all from one sample in a study of OX40 agonist ivuxolimab in advanced cancers. Data came from immunoSEQ multiplex PCR; TCRdb stores just in-frame clones and leaves some out. The repertoire holds about 38,000 clones, with 70% to 85% as singletons. Sequences were derived from CD4+ or CD8+ T cells sorted from blood, sampled in a trial of the OX40 agonist ivuxolimab. These TCRs come from an adult with an advanced solid tumor such as melanoma, head and neck, liver or kidney cancer. CDR3s include the opening cysteine and the closing phenylalanine or tryptophan. Fields, in order: J gene, D gene, clone size, CDR3 length, V gene, CDR3 protein, CDR3 DNA. A D gene is named only where the DNA matches it firmly. Only some rows state a clone size, as once, few, many or a class for expanded clones.

J: TRBJ1-1
D: -
size: -
length: 14
V: TRBV2
CDR3: CASSLVAGNTEAFF
DNA: TGTGCCAGCAGCTTAGTTGCAGGGAACACTGAAGCTTTCTTT

J: TRBJ2-1
D: -
size: -
length: 15
V: TRBV6-4
CDR3: CASSLDSNPYNEQFF
DNA: TGTGCCAGCAGTCTAGACTCAAATCCCTACAATGAGCAGTTCTTC

J: TRBJ2-1
D: TRBD2
size: -
length: 15
V: TRBV2
CDR3: CASRRLAGDYNEQFF
DNA: TGTGCCAGCAGAAGACTAGCGGGAGACTACAATGAGCAGTTCTTC

J: TRBJ2-1
D: TRBD2
size: -
length: 14
V: TRBV4-2
CDR3: CASEGLAAYNEQFF
DNA: TGTGCCAGCGAGGGACTAGCGGCCTACAATGAGCAGTTCTTC

J: TRBJ2-7
D: -
size: -
length: 15
V: TRBV18
CDR3: CASSPRAGPPYEQYF
DNA: TGTGCCAGCTCACCACGGGCGGGCCCCCCCTACGAGCAGTACTTC

J: TRBJ2-3
D: -
size: -
length: 14
V: TRBV5-1
CDR3: CASSLGQGGDTQYF
DNA: TGCGCCAGCAGCTTGGGACAGGGAGGGGATACGCAGTATTTT

J: TRBJ2-1
D: -
size: -
length: 12
V: TRBV6-5
CDR3: CASGNSADEQFF
DNA: TGTGCCAGCGGAAATAGCGCTGATGAGCAGTTCTTC

J: TRBJ2-1
D: -
size: -
length: 15
V: TRBV7-3
CDR3: CASSLPRGSYNEQFF
DNA: TGTGCCAGCAGCTTACCCCGGGGGTCCTACAATGAGCAGTTCTTC

J: TRBJ2-1
D: -
size: -
length: 13
V: TRBV7-2
CDR3: CASSFARGDEQFF
DNA: TGTGCCAGCAGCTTCGCTAGAGGAGATGAGCAGTTCTTC

J: TRBJ2-2
D: TRBD1
size: -
length: 16
V: TRBV7-8
CDR3: CASSLFGTGLSGELFF
DNA: TGTGCCAGCAGCTTATTTGGGACAGGGTTGTCCGGGGAGCTGTTTTTT

J: TRBJ2-1
D: TRBD2
size: -
length: 17
V: TRBV15
CDR3: CATSPSGRVNNYNEQFF
DNA: TGTGCCACCAGCCCTAGCGGGAGAGTGAATAACTACAATGAGCAGTTCTTC

J: TRBJ1-6
D: -
size: -
length: 14
V: TRBV4-3
CDR3: CASSQDLVRRALHF
DNA: TGCGCCAGCAGCCAAGATCTTGTCCGCAGGGCCCTCCACTTT

J: TRBJ1-6
D: -
size: -
length: 15
V: TRBV5-6
CDR3: CASSLVSGDNSPLHF
DNA: TGTGCCAGCAGCTTGGTGTCAGGAGATAATTCACCCCTCCACTTT

J: TRBJ1-3
D: -
size: -
length: 16
V: TRBV11-2
CDR3: CASSFGGALRGNTIYF
DNA: TGTGCCAGCAGCTTCGGGGGCGCTTTGCGTGGAAACACCATATATTTT

J: TRBJ1-2
D: TRBD1
size: once
length: 16
V: TRBV18
CDR3: CASSPKGGPANYGYTF
DNA: TGTGCCAGCTCACCGAAAGGGGGCCCCGCTAACTATGGCTACACCTTC

J: TRBJ1-5
D: -
size: -
length: 12
V: TRBV28
CDR3: CASSLYHQPQHF
DNA: TGTGCCAGCAGTTTATACCATCAGCCCCAGCATTTT

J: TRBJ2-1
D: TRBD1
size: -
length: 14
V: TRBV7-9
CDR3: CASSSQGAYNEQFF
DNA: TGTGCCAGCAGCTCGCAGGGGGCTTACAATGAGCAGTTCTTC

J: TRBJ2-7
D: TRBD1
size: medium-sized
length: 16
V: TRBV19
CDR3: CASTPGPGQGASEQYF
DNA: TGTGCCAGTACCCCGGGGCCGGGACAGGGGGCATCGGAGCAGTACTTC

J: TRBJ2-3
D: -
size: -
length: 14
V: TRBV9
CDR3: CASSVEGYTDTQYF
DNA: TGTGCCAGCAGCGTTGAGGGGTACACAGATACGCAGTATTTT

J: TRBJ1-4
D: -
size: -
length: 12
V: TRBV19
CDR3: CASSMAGEKLFF
DNA: TGTGCCAGTAGTATGGCAGGGGAAAAACTGTTTTTT

J: TRBJ2-5
D: -
size: once
length: 13
V: TRBV7-9
CDR3: CASSRTDEETQYF
DNA: TGTGCCAGCAGTCGAACAGATGAAGAGACCCAGTACTTC

J: TRBJ1-2
D: TRBD1
size: -
length: 15
V: TRBV6-5
CDR3: CASSRGTEAFYGYTF
DNA: TGTGCCAGCAGCCGCGGGACAGAGGCGTTCTATGGCTACACCTTC

J: TRBJ2-7
D: -
size: -
length: 15
V: TRBV6-5
CDR3: CASRKTGTTSYEQYF
DNA: TGTGCCAGCAGAAAAACCGGGACAACGTCTTACGAGCAGTACTTC

J: TRBJ1-1
D: -
size: -
length: 15
V: TRBV14
CDR3: CASSQGSGEGTEAFF
DNA: TGTGCCAGCAGCCAAGGTTCAGGGGAGGGCACTGAAGCTTTCTTT

J: TRBJ1-5
D: -
size: few
length: 14
V: TRBV5-6
CDR3: CASSLGVRDQPQHF
DNA: TGTGCCAGCAGCTTGGGGGTTCGGGATCAGCCCCAGCATTTT

J: TRBJ1-5
D: TRBD1
size: -
length: 17
V: TRBV4-2
CDR3: CASSQDGTGRGNQPQHF
DNA: TGTGCCAGCAGCCAAGATGGGACAGGTCGGGGCAATCAGCCCCAGCATTTT

J: TRBJ2-1
D: TRBD2
size: -
length: 15
V: TRBV9
CDR3: CASSASSGGGDEQFF
DNA: TGTGCCAGCAGCGCCTCTAGCGGGGGGGGTGATGAGCAGTTCTTC

J: TRBJ2-2
D: -
size: few
length: 11
V: TRBV28
CDR3: CAKGRTGELFF
DNA: TGTGCCAAGGGTAGGACCGGGGAGCTGTTTTTT

J: TRBJ1-2
D: -
size: -
length: 14
V: TRBV28
CDR3: CASRNNNNNYGYTF
DNA: TGTGCCAGCAGGAACAACAACAATAACTATGGCTACACCTTC

J: TRBJ1-4
D: -
size: -
length: 15
V: TRBV5-1
CDR3: CASSRASATNEKLFF
DNA: TGCGCCAGCAGCCGGGCTTCCGCAACTAATGAAAAACTGTTTTTT

J: TRBJ1-1
D: -
size: -
length: 13
V: TRBV6-1
CDR3: CASSDRRYTEAFF
DNA: TGTGCCAGCAGTGACCGAAGGTACACTGAAGCTTTCTTT

J: TRBJ1-2
D: TRBD1
size: medium-sized
length: 16
V: TRBV19
CDR3: CASSTETGGVDYGYTF
DNA: TGTGCCAGTAGTACGGAGACAGGGGGCGTCGACTATGGCTACACCTTC

J: TRBJ2-7
D: TRBD2
size: -
length: 10
V: TRBV20-1
CDR3: CSARGGEQYF
DNA: TGCAGTGCTCGGGGGGGCGAGCAGTACTTC

J: TRBJ2-2
D: -
size: -
length: 16
V: TRBV5-5
CDR3: CASSLVGRANTGELFF
DNA: TGTGCCAGCAGCTTGGTGGGACGGGCGAACACCGGGGAGCTGTTTTTT